This paragraph reports one T cell receptor (beta chain). Its antigen is unknown. The record originates from a study of blood T cells in healthy people across ages. General observations from the study: The study could not conclusively compare naive and antigen-experienced cells, given its unsorted PBMCs.

Through a sample-barcoded 5' primer and a J-beta primer mix, a second PCR was run for roughly 7 to 11 cycles. A template-switch adaptor with 12 random nucleotides tagged each cDNA molecule. MiXCR, run by TCRdb on the 5' RACE reads, gives a single entry per CDR3 protein. The table records approximately 830,000 distinct CDR3 sequences, approximately 67% of them present only once. This CDR3 region has 17 residues. V lost 0 bases and J lost 2; bases outside the gene matches: 3. CDR1 and CDR2 (germline): MNHEY, SVGAGI. The chain combines TRBV6-5 with TRBJ2-5, with 13 bases lining up with TRBD2. This TCR derives from a man aged 25 to 40 in good health. The sequencing sample was made of blood. The CDR3 nucleotides read TGTGCCAGCAGTTACTCGATACTAGCGGGGGGGCAAGAGACCCAGTACTTC. Translating gives CASSYSILAGGQETQYF.